One TCR beta chain is described in this entry. Antigen: not known. The sample originates from a study of monozygotic twins with inflammatory bowel disease. Findings and caveats of the study: No single strong signal or clonotype associated with IBD was supported. Among patients, repertoires may have gained variability from differing immunosuppressive treatments.

Through template switching, UMIs that included a 6-nucleotide sample barcode were added. Amplification used two nested PCRs: around 17 cycles, then 9 cycles, on TCRalpha/TCRbeta cDNA. Each CDR3 protein gets one entry in TCRdb, which reprocessed the 5' RACE reads and gives no DNA. The sample features about 210,000 distinct CDR3 sequences, with 7.5% to 9.5% in its top ten. Material: blood. The receptor's source is a human donor with ulcerative colitis or Crohn's disease, or a healthy co-twin of an affected twin (not recorded which).

The CDR3: CASSLEIGGETDTQYF. The V gene is TRBV7-9, the J gene TRBJ2-3; TCRdb outputs TRBD2, but without DNA this stays unchecked. The V gene's germline CDR1 is SEHNR and CDR2 FQNEAQ (reference sequence). This CDR3 has 16 amino acids.